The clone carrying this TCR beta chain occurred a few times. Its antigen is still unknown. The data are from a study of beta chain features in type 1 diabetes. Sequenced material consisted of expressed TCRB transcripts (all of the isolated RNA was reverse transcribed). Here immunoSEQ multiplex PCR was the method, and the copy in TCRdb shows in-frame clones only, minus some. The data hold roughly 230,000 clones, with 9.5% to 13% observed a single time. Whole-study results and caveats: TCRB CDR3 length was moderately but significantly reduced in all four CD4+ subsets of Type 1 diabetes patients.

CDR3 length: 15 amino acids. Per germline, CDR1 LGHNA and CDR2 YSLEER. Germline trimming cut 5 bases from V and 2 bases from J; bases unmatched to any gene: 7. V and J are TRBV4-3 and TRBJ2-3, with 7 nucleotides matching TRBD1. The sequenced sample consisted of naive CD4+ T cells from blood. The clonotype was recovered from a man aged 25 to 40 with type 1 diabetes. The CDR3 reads CASSSRQGATDTQYF. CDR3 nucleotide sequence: TGCGCCAGCAGCTCCCGACAGGGTGCCACAGATACGCAGTATTTT.